This TCR beta chain was recovered during a study of cytomegalovirus exposure and HLA in healthy donors. Study results and caveats: The classifier was said to identify cytomegalovirus status with high specificity and sensitivity. Differences between HLA loci emerged in a later analysis of TCR association rates, with DRB1 most and HLA-C fewest.

About this clone itself: The antigen is unknown.

Primers: 60 Vbeta forward and 13 Jbeta reverse. Profiling relied on immunoSEQ multiplex PCR, and the TCRdb table lists in-frame clones only, not all of them. In the table there are about 100,000 clones, around three quarters of which are singletons. Sequenced: PBMCs. The source is a female donor in good health and CMV-seropositive.

Here the CDR3 reads CASSQVRGRGGLPNYGYTF. CDR3 nucleotide sequence: TGTGCCAGCTCACAGGTTAGGGGGCGCGGCGGCCTCCCTAACTATGGCTACACCTTC. The chain joins TRBV18 to TRBJ1-2; 7 bases are shared with TRBD1. The trim removed 4 bases at V and 0 bases at J, leaving 17 bases unmatched. Looked up from germline, CDR1 is KGHSH and CDR2 is LQKENI. The CDR3 has 19 amino acids. The whole variable domain, remainder taken from reference TRBV18 and TRBJ1-2, is NAGVMQNPRHLVRRRGQEARLRCSPMKGHSHVYWYRQLPEEGLKFMVYLQKENIIDESGMPKERFSAEFPKEGPSILRIQQVVRGDSAAYFCASSQVRGRGGLPNYGYTFGSGTRLTVV.